The T cell receptor (beta chain) described here comes from a study of blood T cell repertoires in COVID-19. Study details: The United States, Italy and Spain were the sources of the acute and convalescent COVID-19 samples. PBMCs, B-cell-depleted T cells, or T cells were the source of the cDNA or gDNA that made up the material.

Original handling: It was from reference gene primer amplification that nucleated cell counts were estimated. The repertoire was sequenced with immunoSEQ multiplex PCR; TCRdb's copy has only in-frame clones and lacks some. D and trimming come from the DNA, and the V and J calls and clone size come from that table. The table records under 200,000 clones, 80% to 90% of them present only once. Only one count was recorded for this clone. At one end the junction does not follow the germline gene, possibly because of a read error. The specimen was peripheral blood. This receptor was identified in a man aged 18 to 29 with active or convalescent COVID-19.

CDR3 residues: CATRASGSTDTQYF. CDR3 in DNA: TGTGCCACCAGAGCTAGCGGGAGCACCGATACGCAGTATTTT. The chain joins TRBV10-3 to TRBJ2-3; 10 positions match TRBD2. Per the germline V gene, CDR1 is ENHRY and CDR2 is SYGVKD. The CDR3 is 14 residues long.